This T cell receptor (beta chain) was sequenced in a study of memory CD4+ T cells and cytomegalovirus serostatus. Here immunoSEQ multiplex PCR was the method, and the copy in TCRdb shows in-frame clones only, minus some. Seen here are 50,000 to 65,000 clones, roughly 78% observed once, and the top ten hold less than 1%. The germline gives CDR1 SGHTS, CDR2 YDEGEE. This CDR3 has 14 amino acids. Trimming removed 1 base from V and 5 bases from J, with 12 bases in between. The sort gate was single viable CD3+CD4+CD8-CD45RO+ cells for memory CD4+ T cells. This chain joins TRBV5-8 and TRBJ1-1; D may be TRBD1 (6 bases). Sequenced sample: memory CD4+ T cells from blood. The sequence derives from an adult in good health and CMV-seronegative. CDR3 sequence (DNA): TGTGCCAGCAGCTTGCAGGGGTCCGTAACTGAAGCTTTCTTT. It specifies CASSLQGSVTEAFF.